This TCR beta chain was documented in a study of Ad26.COV2.S vaccination and SARS-CoV-2 variants (dated by TCRdb to about 2021). Study-wide context: Donors in the vaccine arm were drawn from COV1001, a multicentre, randomized, double-blind, placebo-controlled phase I-IIa trial testing Ad26.COV2.S in healthy adults. Ad26.COV2.S was given intramuscularly at 5x10^10 or 1x10^11 viral particles, as a single shot or as two shots 56 days apart. Sequencing of the TCRbeta repertoire served to evaluate the specificity and breadth of SARS-CoV-2-reactive T cell receptors following Ad26.COV2.S vaccination. The TCR-sequenced set comprised approximately 30 samples: around 20 Ad26.COV2.S vaccine recipients, 5 placebo recipients and 8 SARS-CoV-2 convalescent individuals. Trial participants were randomized into five groups of five: low-dose or high-dose Ad26.COV2.S given once or twice, or placebo on both occasions. Blinding of investigators to trial group allocation was maintained during experiments and outcome assessment. The paper as a whole reports these results and caveats: The study lacked the statistical power to compare responses across vaccine doses or regimens. The authors noted that total T cell responses may have been underestimated by the TCR breadth and depth analyses. Substantial breadth of spike-specific CD8+ and CD4+ T cell responses was reported after vaccination. Comparable non-spike TCR breadth was observed between vaccine and placebo recipients, consistent with only spike being contained in the vaccine. Compared with placebo recipients, Ad26.COV2.S recipients showed higher spike-specific TCR breadth (P = 0.0014).

As regards this clone: Its target antigen remains unknown. No much larger clonotype is one base removed from it; base qualities were not supplied.

The immunoSEQ Assay was the method used to sequence TCRbeta CDR3 regions. After extraction, genomic DNA underwent amplification by bias-controlled multiplex PCR, followed by high-throughput sequencing. Under the source paper's analysis protocol: To quantify the absolute abundance of every unique TCRbeta CDR3 region, sequences were collapsed and filtered. T cell fraction was estimated by normalizing TCRbeta template counts to usable DNA, with usable DNA measured through amplification of reference genes found in all nucleated cells. Repertoire TCRs were annotated as SARS-CoV-2-specific when V gene, CDR3 amino acid sequence and J gene were exactly matched to a known reactive TCR set. MIRA supplied the reference SARS-CoV-2 TCR set, which was filtered for enrichment in COVID-19-positive ImmuneCODE repertoires so that public or cross-reactive TCRs were removed. Using the MIRA antigens, annotated TCRs were further analysed by specific ORF or by position within an ORF. Depth was the summed frequency of annotated unique rearrangements, while breadth was defined as annotated unique rearrangements over total unique productive rearrangements. Two-sided Wilcoxon rank-sum tests were applied when comparing TCR breadth between groups. TCRdb stores this immuneACCESS table with in-frame sequences only. Part of the clones is absent; in the studies checked, under half of the shortfall reflects unresolved V genes, and no reason is known for the rest. Clone size and the V and J calls come from that table; the DNA yielded D and trimming. The table for this sample lists around 320,000 clones; approximately 86% of them were counted only once. Of the sample, 2.1% falls within the top ten clones.

Inclusive of the bounding cysteine and phenylalanine, the CDR3 is 15 residues long. Just the 45-base CDR3 DNA is kept, in frame starting at base 1. For CDR1 and CDR2, the germline V gene lists SNHLY and FYNNEI. V loses 9 bases, J loses 0 bases, and the germline ends lie 15 bases apart. The label giving this sample's treatment or condition can be read as: roughly 18 received Ad26.COV2.S at low or high dose, single or two shots; about 5 received placebo; per-sample allocation not given. For vaccine and placebo recipients, repertoires were sequenced using samples collected on day 63 after the first injection. In Cohort 1b, 20 to 25 adults aged 18-55 years were enrolled at a single site in Boston, USA, between 29 July and 7 August 2020. Ad26.COV2.S was a replication-incompetent adenovirus type 26 vector expressing a prefusion-stabilized SARS-CoV-2 spike protein from the original Wuhan strain.

The material was peripheral blood, obtained in a trial of Ad26.COV2.S vaccine versus placebo. Rearrangement joined TRBV2 to TRBJ2-1; TRBD2 is a possible D gene, resting on 6 matching bases. This TCR came from a person aged 18 to 59 who received the Ad26.COV2.S COVID-19 vaccine or a placebo. In nucleotide form, the sequence is TGTGCCAGAACACGAGGCGGGGTCTCCTACAATGAGCAGTTCTTC. This encodes CARTRGGVSYNEQFF.